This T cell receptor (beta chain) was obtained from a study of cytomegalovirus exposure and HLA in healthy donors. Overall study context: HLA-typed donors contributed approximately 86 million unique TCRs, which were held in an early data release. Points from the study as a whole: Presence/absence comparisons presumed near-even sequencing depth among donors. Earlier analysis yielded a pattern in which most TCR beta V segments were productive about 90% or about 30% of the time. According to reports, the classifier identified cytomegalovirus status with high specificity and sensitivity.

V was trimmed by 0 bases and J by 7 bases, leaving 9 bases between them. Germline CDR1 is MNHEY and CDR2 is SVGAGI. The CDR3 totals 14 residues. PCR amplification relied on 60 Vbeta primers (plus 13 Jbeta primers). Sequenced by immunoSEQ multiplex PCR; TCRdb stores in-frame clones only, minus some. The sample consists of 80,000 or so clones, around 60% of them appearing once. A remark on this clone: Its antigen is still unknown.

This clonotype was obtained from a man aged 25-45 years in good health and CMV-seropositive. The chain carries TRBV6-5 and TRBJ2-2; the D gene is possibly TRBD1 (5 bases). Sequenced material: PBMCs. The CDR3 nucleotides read TGTGCCAGCAGTTACTCCAGGGCGGTCGGGGAGCTGTTTTTT. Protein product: CASSYSRAVGELFF.